This is a list of T cell receptor beta chains from one sample in a study of blood T cell repertoires in COVID-19. The repertoire was sequenced with immunoSEQ multiplex PCR; TCRdb's copy has only in-frame clones and lacks some. The data hold 300,000 to 450,000 clones, with around nine tenths observed a single time. The specimen was peripheral blood. These receptors were collected from a human donor in a cohort sampled during active COVID-19. Both conserved end residues are part of each CDR3. A D gene is named only where the DNA matches it firmly.

D: TRBD1; V: TRBV7-9; J: TRBJ1-2; CDR3: CASILRATTGGADYGYTF; DNA: TGTGCCAGCATCCTAAGGGCGACCACAGGGGGCGCGGACTATGGCTACACCTTC
D: TRBD2; V: TRBV9; J: TRBJ2-2; CDR3: CASSFSPGTSGKSNTGELFF; DNA: TGTGCCAGCAGCTTTAGCCCCGGGACTAGCGGGAAATCGAACACCGGGGAGCTGTTTTTT
D: TRBD1; V: TRBV19; J: TRBJ2-3; CDR3: CASSIVRRDRGNTQYF; DNA: TGTGCCAGTAGTATAGTTCGCCGGGACAGGGGAAATACGCAGTATTTT
D: TRBD1; V: TRBV13; J: TRBJ1-2; CDR3: CASSHPVTGVSNYGYTF; DNA: TGTGCCAGCAGCCATCCGGTTACAGGGGTGAGTAACTATGGCTACACCTTC
D: NA; V: TRBV6-5; J: TRBJ1-1; CDR3: CASRRGNTEAFF; DNA: TGTGCCAGCAGAAGGGGTAACACTGAAGCTTTCTTT
D: TRBD2; V: TRBV7-2; J: TRBJ2-3; CDR3: CASSLSSGRLFPDTQYF; DNA: TGTGCCAGCAGCCTGTCGAGCGGGAGGCTATTTCCAGATACGCAGTATTTT
D: TRBD2; V: TRBV3-1/TRBV3-2; J: TRBJ2-3; CDR3: CASSPRLAGGGDTQYF; DNA: TGTGCCAGCAGCCCCCGGCTAGCGGGAGGAGGAGATACGCAGTATTTT
D: TRBD2; V: TRBV10-1; J: TRBJ2-2; CDR3: CASSESRLATVTGELFF; DNA: TGCGCCAGCAGTGAGTCACGACTAGCGACCGTAACCGGGGAGCTGTTTTTT
D: NA; V: TRBV27; J: TRBJ2-1; CDR3: CASSHSSGHNEQFF; DNA: TGTGCCAGCAGCCACTCCTCGGGTCACAATGAGCAGTTCTTC
D: TRBD2; V: TRBV19; J: TRBJ2-1; CDR3: CASSMHPSGGDNEQFF; DNA: TGTGCCAGTAGTATGCACCCTAGCGGGGGGGACAATGAGCAGTTCTTC
D: NA; V: TRBV4-2; J: TRBJ1-3; CDR3: CASSQDRGNTIYF; DNA: TGTGCCAGCAGCCAAGACAGGGGAAACACCATATATTTT
D: TRBD1; V: TRBV10-2; J: TRBJ2-5; CDR3: CASSGTGMETQYF; DNA: TGCGCCAGCAGCGGGACAGGGATGGAGACCCAGTACTTC
D: NA; V: TRBV3-1/TRBV3-2; J: TRBJ2-3; CDR3: CASSQQRGDTDTQYF; DNA: TGTGCCAGCAGCCAGCAACGGGGAGACACAGATACGCAGTATTTT
D: TRBD1; V: TRBV9; J: TRBJ2-3; CDR3: CASSVGTGEPPDTQYF; DNA: TGTGCCAGCAGCGTAGGGACAGGGGAACCCCCAGATACGCAGTATTTT
D: TRBD1; V: TRBV6-5; J: TRBJ1-2; CDR3: CASSLDRVMNYGYTF; DNA: TGTGCCAGCAGTCTCGACAGGGTAATGAACTATGGCTACACCTTC
D: NA; V: TRBV19; J: TRBJ1-6; CDR3: CASSITSDSSNSPLHF; DNA: TGTGCCAGTAGTATTACTTCGGACAGCAGTAATTCACCCCTCCACTTT
D: TRBD2; V: TRBV2; J: TRBJ2-1; CDR3: CASSEGSGRAHEQFF; DNA: TGTGCCAGCAGTGAAGGTAGCGGGAGGGCTCATGAGCAGTTCTTC
D: TRBD1; V: TRBV5-8; J: TRBJ2-5; CDR3: CASSPVARQGGETQYF; DNA: TGTGCCAGCAGCCCCGTGGCCCGACAGGGTGGAGAGACCCAGTACTTC
D: TRBD1; V: TRBV3-1/TRBV3-2; J: TRBJ1-2; CDR3: CASSHGQGLGDGYTF; DNA: TGTGCCAGCAGCCACGGACAGGGTCTGGGAGATGGCTACACCTTC
D: TRBD1; V: TRBV5-4; J: TRBJ1-2; CDR3: CASSLPLRQGAYGYTF; DNA: TGTGCCAGCAGCTTGCCCCTGAGACAGGGTGCCTATGGCTACACCTTC
D: TRBD2; V: TRBV24-1; J: TRBJ2-3; CDR3: CATSDFPGLAGLGDTQYF; DNA: TGTGCCACCAGTGATTTCCCCGGACTAGCGGGGCTAGGGGATACGCAGTATTTT
D: NA; V: TRBV11-3; J: TRBJ2-3; CDR3: CASSLGIQGTSTDTQYF; DNA: TGTGCCAGCAGCTTAGGAATTCAGGGGACGAGCACAGATACGCAGTATTTT
D: TRBD2; V: TRBV5-1; J: TRBJ2-5; CDR3: CASTPTGGQETQYF; DNA: TGCGCCAGCACCCCTACGGGGGGACAAGAGACCCAGTACTTC
D: NA; V: TRBV30; J: TRBJ1-6; CDR3: CAWSVVHRTVIGSYNSPLHF; DNA: TGTGCCTGGAGTGTGGTCCACAGGACCGTCATCGGGTCCTATAATTCACCCCTCCACTTT
D: TRBD1; V: TRBV10-1; J: TRBJ1-3; CDR3: CASSRDRDASGNTIYF; DNA: TGCGCCAGCAGCCGGGACAGGGACGCTTCTGGAAACACCATATATTTT
D: NA; V: TRBV2; J: TRBJ2-3; CDR3: CASSEEQVRTDTQYF; DNA: TGTGCCAGCAGTGAAGAGCAGGTCCGCACAGATACGCAGTATTTT
D: NA; V: TRBV6-5; J: TRBJ2-7; CDR3: CASSYSDRNPPYEQYF; DNA: TGTGCCAGCAGTTACTCCGACAGAAATCCTCCCTACGAGCAGTACTTC
D: NA; V: TRBV2; J: TRBJ2-3; CDR3: CASSEGGGRSDTQYF; DNA: TGTGCCAGCAGTGAGGGGGGGGGCAGATCAGATACGCAGTATTTT